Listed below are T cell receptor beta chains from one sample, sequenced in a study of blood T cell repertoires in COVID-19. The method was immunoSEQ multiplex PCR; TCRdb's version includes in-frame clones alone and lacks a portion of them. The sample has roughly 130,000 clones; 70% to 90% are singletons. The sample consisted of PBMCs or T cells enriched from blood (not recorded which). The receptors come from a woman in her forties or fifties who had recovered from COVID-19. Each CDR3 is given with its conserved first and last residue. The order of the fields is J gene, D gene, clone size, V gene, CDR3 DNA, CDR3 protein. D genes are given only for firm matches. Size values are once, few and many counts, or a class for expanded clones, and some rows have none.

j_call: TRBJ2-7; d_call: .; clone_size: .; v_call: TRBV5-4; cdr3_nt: TGTGCCAGCAGCTTGTCGCTGACAGGAGGCTACGAGCAGTACTTC; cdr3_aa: CASSLSLTGGYEQYF
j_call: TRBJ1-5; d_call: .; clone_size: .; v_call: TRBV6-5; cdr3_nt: TGTGCCAGCAGTTACGGGGGGGAGGGCAATCAGCCCCAGCATTTT; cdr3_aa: CASSYGGEGNQPQHF
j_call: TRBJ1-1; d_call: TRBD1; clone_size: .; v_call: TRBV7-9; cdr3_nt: TGTGCCAGCAGCCCCCAGCCAGCCATAGCAGGGGGGACTGAAGCTTTCTTT; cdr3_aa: CASSPQPAIAGGTEAFF
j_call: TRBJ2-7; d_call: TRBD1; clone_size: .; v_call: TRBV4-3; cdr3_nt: TGCGCCAGCAGCCAAGATCGGGACAGCCTCTACGAGCAGTACTTC; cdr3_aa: CASSQDRDSLYEQYF
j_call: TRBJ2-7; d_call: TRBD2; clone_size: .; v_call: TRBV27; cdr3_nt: TGTGCCAGCAGTTTAACGGGGGGGAATAACGAGCAGTACTTC; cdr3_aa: CASSLTGGNNEQYF
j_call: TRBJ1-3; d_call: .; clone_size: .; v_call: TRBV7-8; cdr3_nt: TGTGCCAGCTGTCCGGTTGGTTACTCTGGAAACACCATATATTTT; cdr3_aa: CASCPVGYSGNTIYF
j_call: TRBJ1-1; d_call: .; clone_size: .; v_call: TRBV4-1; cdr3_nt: TGCGCCAGCAGCCAAGGCCAGGGTCCGGGGAACACTGAAGCTTTCTTT; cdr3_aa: CASSQGQGPGNTEAFF
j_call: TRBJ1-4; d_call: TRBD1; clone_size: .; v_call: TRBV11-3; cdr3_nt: TGTGCCAGCAGCTTAGGAGGGACAGGGGACCGGGGAGAAAAACTGTTTTTT; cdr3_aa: CASSLGGTGDRGEKLFF
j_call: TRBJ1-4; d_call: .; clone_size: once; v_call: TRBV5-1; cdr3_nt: TGCGCCAGCAGCTTAAGGTGGGACACGAGGAAAGAAAAACTGTTTTTT; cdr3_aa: CASSLRWDTRKEKLFF
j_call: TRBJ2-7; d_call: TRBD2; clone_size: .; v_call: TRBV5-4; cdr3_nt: TGTGCCAGCAGCTCGGGGGAGGGTCCCTACGAGCAGTACTTC; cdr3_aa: CASSSGEGPYEQYF
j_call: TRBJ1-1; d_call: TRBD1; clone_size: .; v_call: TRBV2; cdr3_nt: TGTGCCAGCAGCGACCACAGGGGGGTGAACACTGAAGCTTTCTTT; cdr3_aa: CASSDHRGVNTEAFF
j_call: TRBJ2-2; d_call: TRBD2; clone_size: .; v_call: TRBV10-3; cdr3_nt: TGTGCCATCAGTTACGCGGGGGGCCGTACCGGGGAGCTGTTTTTT; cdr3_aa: CAISYAGGRTGELFF
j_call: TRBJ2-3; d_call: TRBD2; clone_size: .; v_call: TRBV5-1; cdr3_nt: TGCGCCAGCAGCCCCGCCCGGGGGGGTTCTGGCACAGATACGCAGTATTTT; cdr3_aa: CASSPARGGSGTDTQYF
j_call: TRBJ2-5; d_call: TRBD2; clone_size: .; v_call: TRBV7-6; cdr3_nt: TGTGCCAGCAGCTTAGGAGCGGGGGGCGGGGAGACCCAGTACTTC; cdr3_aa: CASSLGAGGGETQYF
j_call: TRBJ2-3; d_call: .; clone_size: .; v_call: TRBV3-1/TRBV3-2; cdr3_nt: TGTGCCAGCAGCCAATTCGGGATGGTAGAGGGCGATACGCAGTATTTT; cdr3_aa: CASSQFGMVEGDTQYF
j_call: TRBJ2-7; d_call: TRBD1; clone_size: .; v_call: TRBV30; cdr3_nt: TGTGCCTGGAGACAGGGGCTTGGGGGGCAGTACTTC; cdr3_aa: CAWRQGLGGQYF
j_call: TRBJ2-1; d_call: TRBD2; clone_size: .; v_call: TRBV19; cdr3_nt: TGTGCCAGTAGTATCGGGACTAGCGGCAGGAGCTCCTACAATGAGCAGTTCTTC; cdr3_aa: CASSIGTSGRSSYNEQFF
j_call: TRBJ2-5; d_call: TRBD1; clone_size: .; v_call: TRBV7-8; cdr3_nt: TGTGCCAGCAGCTTATTTGGACAGGGGGCGCGGGAGACCCAGTACTTC; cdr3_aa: CASSLFGQGARETQYF
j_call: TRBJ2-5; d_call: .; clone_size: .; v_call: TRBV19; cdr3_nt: TGTGCCAGTAGTAGGCAGGGAACGGGGACCCAGTACTTC; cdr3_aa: CASSRQGTGTQYF
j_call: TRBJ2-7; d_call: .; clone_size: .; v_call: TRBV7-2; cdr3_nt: TGTGCCAGCAGCCAGGGCGGGGAGCTCTACGAGCAGTACTTC; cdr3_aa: CASSQGGELYEQYF
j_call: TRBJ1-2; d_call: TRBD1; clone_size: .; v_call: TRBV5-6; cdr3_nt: TGTGCCAGCAGCTTGGCGCCGACAGGGAGTATTAAGGGTAGGGATGGCTACACCTTC; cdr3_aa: CASSLAPTGSIKGRDGYTF
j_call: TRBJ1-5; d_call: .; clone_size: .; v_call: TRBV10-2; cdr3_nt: TGCGCCAGCAGTGACCCGAGCAATCAGCCCCAGCATTTT; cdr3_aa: CASSDPSNQPQHF
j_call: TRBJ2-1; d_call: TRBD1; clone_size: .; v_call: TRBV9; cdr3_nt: TGTGCCAGCAGCGTAGATAGGACAGGGACCAGGAATGAGCAGTTCTTC; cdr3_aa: CASSVDRTGTRNEQFF
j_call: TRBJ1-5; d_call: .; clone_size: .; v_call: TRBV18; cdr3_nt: TGTGCCAGCTCACCTTTTCAGGGTGCCAATCAGCCCCAGCATTTT; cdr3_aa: CASSPFQGANQPQHF
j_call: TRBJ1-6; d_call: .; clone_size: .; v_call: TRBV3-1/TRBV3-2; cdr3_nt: TGTGCCAGCAGCCAAGTCTATCGGGATTGGGGCGGGGATAATTCACCCCTCCACTTT; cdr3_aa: CASSQVYRDWGGDNSPLHF
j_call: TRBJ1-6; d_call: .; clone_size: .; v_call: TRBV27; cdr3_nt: TGTGCCAGCAGTTTATCTCCAGGGCCCCTCCACTTT; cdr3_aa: CASSLSPGPLHF
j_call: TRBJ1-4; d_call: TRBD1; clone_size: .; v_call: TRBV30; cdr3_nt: TGTGCCTGGTTAGCAGGGGGATATGAAAAACTGTTTTTT; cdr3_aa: CAWLAGGYEKLFF
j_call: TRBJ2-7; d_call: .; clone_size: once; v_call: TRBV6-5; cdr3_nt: TGTGCCAGCAGCCTCGGGACTTTCTACGAGCAGTACTTC; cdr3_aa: CASSLGTFYEQYF
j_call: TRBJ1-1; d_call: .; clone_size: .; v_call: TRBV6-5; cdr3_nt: TGTGCCAGCAGTTACCGGCGGGGGAACACTGAAGCTTTCTTT; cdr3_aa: CASSYRRGNTEAFF
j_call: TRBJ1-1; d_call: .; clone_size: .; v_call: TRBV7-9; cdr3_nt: TGTGCCAGCACTTTGGAACAGGGCACTGAAGCTTTCTTT; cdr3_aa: CASTLEQGTEAFF
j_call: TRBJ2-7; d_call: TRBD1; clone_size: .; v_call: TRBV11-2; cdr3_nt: TGTGCCAGCAGCTTAGGGACAGGGGTTTCGTACGAGCAGTACTTC; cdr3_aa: CASSLGTGVSYEQYF
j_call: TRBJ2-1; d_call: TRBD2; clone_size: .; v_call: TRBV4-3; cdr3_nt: TGCGCCAGCAGCCAAGATCTCCAGCGGGGGGTTTACAATGAGCAGTTCTTC; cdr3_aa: CASSQDLQRGVYNEQFF
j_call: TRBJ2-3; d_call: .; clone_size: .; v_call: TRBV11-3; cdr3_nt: TGTGCCAGCAGCTACCGGGACACTCTACTAGGTGAGGCGGCGCAGTATTTT; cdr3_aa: CASSYRDTLLGEAAQYF
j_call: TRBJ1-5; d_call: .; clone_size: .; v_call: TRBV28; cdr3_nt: TGTGCCAGCAGACCCCTACGTGAACCCCAGCATTTT; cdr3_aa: CASRPLREPQHF
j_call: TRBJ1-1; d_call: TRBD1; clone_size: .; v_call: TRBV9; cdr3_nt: TGTGCCAGCAGCGAGGGCGCGACAGGGGTGAACACTGAAGCTTTCTTT; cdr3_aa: CASSEGATGVNTEAFF
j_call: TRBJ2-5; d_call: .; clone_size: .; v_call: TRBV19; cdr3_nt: .; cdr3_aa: CASTSGQGGETQYF
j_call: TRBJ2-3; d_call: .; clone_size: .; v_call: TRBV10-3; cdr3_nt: TGTGCCATCAGTGAGACGACTAGCACAGATACGCAGTATTTT; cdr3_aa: CAISETTSTDTQYF
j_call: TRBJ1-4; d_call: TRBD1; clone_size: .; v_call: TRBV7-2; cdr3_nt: TGTGCCAGCAGCTTAAATCCACAGGGGGCTAATGAAAAACTGTTTTTT; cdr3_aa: CASSLNPQGANEKLFF
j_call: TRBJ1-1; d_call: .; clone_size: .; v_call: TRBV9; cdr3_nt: TGTGCCAGCAGCGTAGGCCCGGGAAACACTGAAGCTTTCTTT; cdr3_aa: CASSVGPGNTEAFF
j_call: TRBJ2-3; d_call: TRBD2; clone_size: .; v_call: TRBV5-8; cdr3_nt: TGTGCCAGCAGCCGGGGGACTAGCGGGGGGACGGATACGCAGTATTTT; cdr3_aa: CASSRGTSGGTDTQYF
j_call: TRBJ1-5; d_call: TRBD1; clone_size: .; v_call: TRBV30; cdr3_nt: TGTGCCTGGAGTTCTCACAGGGGTCAGCCCCAGCATTTT; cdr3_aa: CAWSSHRGQPQHF
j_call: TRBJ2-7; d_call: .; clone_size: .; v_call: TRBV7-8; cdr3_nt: TGTGCCAGCAGCCCGGACAGTTCCTACGAGCAGTACTTC; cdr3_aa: CASSPDSSYEQYF
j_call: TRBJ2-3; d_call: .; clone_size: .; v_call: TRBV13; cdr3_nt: TGTGCCAGCCCTAGAACAGATACGCAGTATTTT; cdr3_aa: CASPRTDTQYF